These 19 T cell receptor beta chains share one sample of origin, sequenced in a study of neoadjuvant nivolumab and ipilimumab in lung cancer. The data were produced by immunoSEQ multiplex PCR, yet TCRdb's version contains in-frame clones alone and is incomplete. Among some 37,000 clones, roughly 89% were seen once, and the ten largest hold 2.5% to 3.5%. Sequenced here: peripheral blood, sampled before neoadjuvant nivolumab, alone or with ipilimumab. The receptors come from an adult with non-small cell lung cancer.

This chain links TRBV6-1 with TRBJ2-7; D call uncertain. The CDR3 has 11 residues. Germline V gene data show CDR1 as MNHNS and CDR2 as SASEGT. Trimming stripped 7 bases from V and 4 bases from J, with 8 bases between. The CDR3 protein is CASNKGYEQYF. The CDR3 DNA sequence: TGTGCCAGCAACAAAGGGTACGAGCAGTACTTC.

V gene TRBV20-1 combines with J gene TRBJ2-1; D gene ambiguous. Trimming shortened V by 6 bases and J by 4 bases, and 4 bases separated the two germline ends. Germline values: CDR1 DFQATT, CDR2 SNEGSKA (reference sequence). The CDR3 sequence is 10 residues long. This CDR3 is CSALYNEQFF. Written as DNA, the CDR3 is TGCAGTGCCCTTTACAATGAGCAGTTCTTC.

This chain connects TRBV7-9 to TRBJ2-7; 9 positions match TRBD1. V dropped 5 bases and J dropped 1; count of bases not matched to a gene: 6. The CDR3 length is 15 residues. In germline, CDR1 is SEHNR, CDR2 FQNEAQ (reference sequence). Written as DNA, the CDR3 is TGTGCCAGCAGCCCTGGACAGGGGAGATCCTACGAGCAGTACTTC. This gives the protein CASSPGQGRSYEQYF.

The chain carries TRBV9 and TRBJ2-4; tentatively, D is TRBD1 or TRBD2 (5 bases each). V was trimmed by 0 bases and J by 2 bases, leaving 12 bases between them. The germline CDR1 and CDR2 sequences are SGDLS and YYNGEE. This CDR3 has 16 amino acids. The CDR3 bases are TGTGCCAGCAGCGTAGACGAGGGGCGGACCAAAAACATTCAGTACTTC. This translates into CASSVDEGRTKNIQYF.

CDR3 nucleotide sequence: TGCGCCAGCAGCCACCAATTCGGGGACTCATACAATGAGCAGTTCTTC. Its protein product is CASSHQFGDSYNEQFF. The J gene is TRBJ2-1, the V gene TRBV4-1; weak D call: TRBD2 (6 bases). The germline V gene encodes CDR1 MGHRA and CDR2 YSYEKL. Trimming cost V 3 bases and J 4 bases, with 16 bases left between them. This CDR3 is 16 amino acids long.

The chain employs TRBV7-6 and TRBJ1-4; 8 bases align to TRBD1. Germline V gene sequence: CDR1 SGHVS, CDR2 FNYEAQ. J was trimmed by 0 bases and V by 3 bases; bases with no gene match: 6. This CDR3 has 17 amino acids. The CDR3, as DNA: TGTGCCAGCAGCTTCCGGACAGGGCTTGCAACTAATGAAAAACTGTTTTTT. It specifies CASSFRTGLATNEKLFF.

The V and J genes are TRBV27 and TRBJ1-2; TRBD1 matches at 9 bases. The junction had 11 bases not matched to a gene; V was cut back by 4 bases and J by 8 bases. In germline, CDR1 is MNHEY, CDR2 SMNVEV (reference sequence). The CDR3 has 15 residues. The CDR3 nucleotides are TGTGCCAGCAGTTCCGCCGGACAGGGGAGGTTGGGCTACACCTTC. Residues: CASSSAGQGRLGYTF.

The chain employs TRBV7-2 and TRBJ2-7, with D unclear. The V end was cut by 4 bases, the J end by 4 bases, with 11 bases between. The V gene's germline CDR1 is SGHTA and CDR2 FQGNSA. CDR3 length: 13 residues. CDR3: CASSSKHPYEQYF. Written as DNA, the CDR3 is TGTGCCAGCAGCTCGAAGCACCCTTACGAGCAGTACTTC.

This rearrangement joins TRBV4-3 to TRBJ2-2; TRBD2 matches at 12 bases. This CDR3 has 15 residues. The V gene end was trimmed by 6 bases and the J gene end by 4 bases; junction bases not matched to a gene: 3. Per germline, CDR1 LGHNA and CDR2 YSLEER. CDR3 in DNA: TGCGCCAGCAGTCCGGGACTAGCGGGCACCGGGGAGCTGTTTTTT. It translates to CASSPGLAGTGELFF.

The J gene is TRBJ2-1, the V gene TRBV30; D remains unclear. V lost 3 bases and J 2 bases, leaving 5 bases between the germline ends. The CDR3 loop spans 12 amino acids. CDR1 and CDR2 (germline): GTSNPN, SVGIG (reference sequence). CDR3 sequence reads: CAWRGTYNEQFF. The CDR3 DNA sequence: TGTGCCTGGAGGGGGACCTACAATGAGCAGTTCTTC.

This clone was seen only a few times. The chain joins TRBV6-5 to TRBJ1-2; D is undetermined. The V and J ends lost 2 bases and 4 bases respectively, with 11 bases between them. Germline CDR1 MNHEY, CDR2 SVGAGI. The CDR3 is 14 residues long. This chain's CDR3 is CASSYGRELYGYTF. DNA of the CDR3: TGTGCCAGCAGTTACGGCCGGGAGCTCTATGGCTACACCTTC.

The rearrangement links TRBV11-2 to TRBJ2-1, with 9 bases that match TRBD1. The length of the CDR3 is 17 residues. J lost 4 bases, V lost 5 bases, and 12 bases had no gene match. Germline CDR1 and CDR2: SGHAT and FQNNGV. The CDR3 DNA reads TGTGCCAGCAGCCCCCGCGGGCGGACAGGGGTATACAATGAGCAGTTCTTC. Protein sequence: CASSPRGRTGVYNEQFF.

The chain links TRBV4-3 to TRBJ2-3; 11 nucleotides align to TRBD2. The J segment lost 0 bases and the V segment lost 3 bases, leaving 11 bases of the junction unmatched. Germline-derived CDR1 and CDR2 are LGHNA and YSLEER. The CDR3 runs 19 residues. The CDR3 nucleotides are TGCGCCAGCAGCCAGGAACATGACGGGACTAGCGGAAGCACAGATACGCAGTATTTT. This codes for CASSQEHDGTSGSTDTQYF.

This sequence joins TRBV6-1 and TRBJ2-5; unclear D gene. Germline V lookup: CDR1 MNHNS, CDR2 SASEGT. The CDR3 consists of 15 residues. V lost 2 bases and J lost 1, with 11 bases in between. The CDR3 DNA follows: TGTGCCAGCAGTGAACTACCGACCCTCCAAGAGACCCAGTACTTC. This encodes CASSELPTLQETQYF.

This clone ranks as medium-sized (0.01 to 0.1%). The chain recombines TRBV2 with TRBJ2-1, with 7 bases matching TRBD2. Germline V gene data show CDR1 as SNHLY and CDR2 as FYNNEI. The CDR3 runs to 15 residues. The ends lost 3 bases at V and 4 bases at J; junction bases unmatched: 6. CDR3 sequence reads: CASSDPAGTYNEQFF. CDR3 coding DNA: TGTGCCAGCAGTGACCCAGCGGGGACTTACAATGAGCAGTTCTTC. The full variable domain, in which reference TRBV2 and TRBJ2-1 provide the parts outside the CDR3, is EPEVTQTPSHQVTQMGQEVILRCVPISNHLYFYWYRQILGQKVEFLVSFYNNEISEKSEIFDDQFSVERPDGSNFTLKIRSTKLEDSAMYFCASSDPAGTYNEQFFGPGTRLTVL.

The DNA for the CDR3 is TGTGCCAGCAGCCAAGATACCCTTGCCGGGACTAGCGCTTACGAGCAGTACTTC. It specifies CASSQDTLAGTSAYEQYF. V is TRBV4-2 and J is TRBJ2-7; 10 nucleotides match TRBD2. The CDR3 extends over 18 amino acids. V shed 0 bases and J 4 bases; nucleotides not matched to a gene: 12. CDR1 LGHNA and CDR2 YNFKEQ come from the germline V gene.

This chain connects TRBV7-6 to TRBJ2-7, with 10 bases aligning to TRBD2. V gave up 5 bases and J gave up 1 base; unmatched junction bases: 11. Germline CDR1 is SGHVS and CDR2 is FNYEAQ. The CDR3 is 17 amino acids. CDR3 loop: CASSDNLAGEWSYEQYF. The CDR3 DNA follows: TGTGCCAGCAGCGATAACCTAGCGGGAGAGTGGTCCTACGAGCAGTACTTC.

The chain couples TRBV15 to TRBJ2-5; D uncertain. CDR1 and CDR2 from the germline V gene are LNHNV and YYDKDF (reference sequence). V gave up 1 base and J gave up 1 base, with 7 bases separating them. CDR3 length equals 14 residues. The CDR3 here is CATSRGSSQETQYF. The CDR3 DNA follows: TGTGCCACCAGCAGAGGTTCAAGCCAAGAGACCCAGTACTTC.

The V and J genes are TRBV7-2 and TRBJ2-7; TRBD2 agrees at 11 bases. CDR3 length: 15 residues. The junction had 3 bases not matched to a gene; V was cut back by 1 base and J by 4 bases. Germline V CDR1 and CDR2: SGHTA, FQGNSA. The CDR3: CASSLVWTSGYEQYF. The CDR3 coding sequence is TGTGCCAGCAGCTTAGTGTGGACTAGCGGGTACGAGCAGTACTTC. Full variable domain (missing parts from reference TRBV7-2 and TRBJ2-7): GAGVSQSPSNKVTEKGKDVELRCDPISGHTALYWYRQSLGQGLEFLIYFQGNSAPDKSGLPSDRFSAERTGGSVSTLTIQRTQQEDSAVYLCASSLVWTSGYEQYFGPGTRLTVT.